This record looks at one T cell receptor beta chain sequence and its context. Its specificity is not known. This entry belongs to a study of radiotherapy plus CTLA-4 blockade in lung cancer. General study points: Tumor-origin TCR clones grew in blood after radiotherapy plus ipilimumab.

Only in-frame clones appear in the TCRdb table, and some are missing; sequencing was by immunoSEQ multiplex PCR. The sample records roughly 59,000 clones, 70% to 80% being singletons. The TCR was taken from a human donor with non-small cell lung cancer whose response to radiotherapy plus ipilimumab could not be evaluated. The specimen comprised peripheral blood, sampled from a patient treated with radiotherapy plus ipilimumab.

DNA for the CDR3: TGTGCCAGCAGCCTAGTGGGGGGGGCCCAAAGTGGCTACACCTTC. The encoded protein is CASSLVGGAQSGYTF. The V gene is TRBV7-2, the J gene TRBJ1-2, with D perhaps TRBD1 (6 bases). Germline-derived CDR1 and CDR2 are SGHTA and FQGNSA. V was trimmed by 5 bases and J by 7 bases, leaving 20 bases between them. The CDR3 is made up of 15 amino acids. Full variable domain (rest looked up from reference TRBV7-2 and TRBJ1-2): GAGVSQSPSNKVTEKGKDVELRCDPISGHTALYWYRQSLGQGLEFLIYFQGNSAPDKSGLPSDRFSAERTGGSVSTLTIQRTQQEDSAVYLCASSLVGGAQSGYTFGSGTRLTVV.